The next 21 T cell receptor beta chains were all read from a single sample in a study of T cell responses to AZD1222 COVID-19 vaccine. The protocol was immunoSEQ multiplex PCR, while the TCRdb copy is restricted to in-frame clones and leaves out a portion. Here the sample spans about 92,000 clones, 80% to 90% being singletons. Sequences were derived from peripheral blood, sampled on day 0 of AZD1222 vaccination. These receptors came from an adult in good health.

The chain employs TRBV18 and TRBJ1-2; the D gene is possibly TRBD1 (5 bases). Germline CDR1 KGHSH, CDR2 LQKENI. The V end was cut by 4 bases, the J end by 2 bases, with 8 bases between. This CDR3 has 13 residues. CDR3 loop: CASSQEGNYGYTF. The CDR3 DNA sequence: TGTGCCAGCTCACAAGAGGGGAACTATGGCTACACCTTC.

The table lists this clone with a count of one. This chain connects TRBV7-6 to TRBJ1-4, with D hard to call. V dropped 5 bases and J dropped 6 bases, with 13 bases sitting between them. The germline V gene has CDR1 SGHVS and CDR2 FNYEAQ. This CDR3 region has 14 residues. The CDR3 DNA reads TGTGCCAGCAGCCGCCGAGGGAGGTATGAAAAACTGTTTTTT. It translates to CASSRRGRYEKLFF.

This clone was seen a single time. CDR3 sequence: CAISEGLADTDTQYF. In nucleotides, the CDR3 is TGTGCCATCAGTGAGGGACTAGCGGACACAGATACGCAGTATTTT. The V call is TRBV10-3, the J call TRBJ2-3, with 10 bases lining up with TRBD2. The CDR3 runs 15 residues. V gave up 2 bases and J gave up 2 bases; unmatched junction bases: 1. CDR1 is ENHRY, CDR2 SYGVKD, per germline.

The J gene is TRBJ1-5, the V gene TRBV4-1; D is unresolved. The germline CDR1 and CDR2 sequences are MGHRA and YSYEKL. The CDR3 covers 15 residues. Trimming left V 0 bases short and J 4 bases short, with 10 bases between. This CDR3 reads CASSQDLPTNQPQHF. For the CDR3, the DNA is TGCGCCAGCAGCCAAGATCTGCCCACTAATCAGCCCCAGCATTTT.

The rearrangement joins TRBV2 to TRBJ2-7; maybe TRBD2 (6 bases). From germline, CDR1 is SNHLY and CDR2 FYNNEI. V lost 7 bases, J lost 0 bases, and 13 bases lay in between. The CDR3 runs 14 residues. CDR3 in DNA: TGTGCCAGCACCCCGGGGGTGATCTCCTACGAGCAGTACTTC. The encoded protein is CASTPGVISYEQYF.

The V call is TRBV30, the J call TRBJ1-4, with D possibly matching TRBD1 (5 bases). The CDR3 is made up of 15 amino acids. In germline, CDR1 is GTSNPN, CDR2 SVGIG (reference sequence). Trimming cost V 2 bases and J 6 bases, with 16 bases left between them. CDR3 sequence: CAWSKRGGPYEKLFF. The DNA of the CDR3 is TGTGCCTGGAGTAAAAGGGGAGGCCCATATGAAAAACTGTTTTTT.

This chain connects TRBV9 to TRBJ1-5; no firm D call. The V and J ends lost 8 bases and 4 bases respectively, with 10 bases between them. This CDR3 spans 12 amino acids. Germline loops: CDR1 SGDLS, CDR2 YYNGEE. The CDR3 sequence is CARGLENQPQHF. CDR3 coding DNA: TGTGCCAGAGGACTGGAAAATCAGCCCCAGCATTTT.

Ten or more counts support this clone. V and J are TRBV30 and TRBJ1-1; tentative D call: TRBD1 (5 bases). V was clipped by 8 bases and J by 5 bases, with 15 bases between them. This CDR3 has 12 amino acids. Germline lookup yields CDR1 GTSNPN and CDR2 SVGIG (reference sequence). CDR3 loop: CAGKRDGTEAFF. For the CDR3, the DNA is TGTGCCGGGAAAAGGGACGGGACTGAAGCTTTCTTT.

The rearrangement uses TRBV27 and TRBJ1-2; maybe TRBD1 (5 bases). Germline V gives CDR1 MNHEY, CDR2 SMNVEV (reference sequence). Trimming cost V 4 bases and J 5 bases, with 17 bases left between them. The CDR3 contains 15 residues. DNA for the CDR3: TGTGCCAGCAGTTCCTCATCAGGGTATCGGTATGGCTACACCTTC. This encodes CASSSSSGYRYGYTF.

The chain combines TRBV5-1 with TRBJ1-2; D call uncertain. Per germline, CDR1 SGHRS and CDR2 YFSETQ. Between the trimmed V and J ends, which lost 2 bases and 2 bases, there was a span of 7 bases. The CDR3 length is 13 residues. The DNA for the CDR3 is TGCGCCAGCAGCTTTAGGGAAAACTATGGCTACACCTTC. Residues: CASSFRENYGYTF.

The rearrangement joins TRBV7-6 to TRBJ1-1, with 7 bases aligning to TRBD1. CDR3 length: 15 residues. V shed 1 base and J 1 base; nucleotides not matched to a gene: 3. Per the germline V gene, CDR1 is SGHVS and CDR2 is FNYEAQ. CDR3 coding DNA: TGTGCCAGCAGCTTAGGTGGGACAGCGAACACTGAAGCTTTCTTT. It is translated as CASSLGGTANTEAFF. The entire variable domain, with the rest obtained from reference TRBV7-6 and TRBJ1-1, is as follows: GAGVSQSPRYKVTKRGQDVALRCDPISGHVSLYWYRQALGQGPEFLTYFNYEAQQDKSGLPNDRFSAERPEGSISTLTIQRTEQRDSAMYRCASSLGGTANTEAFFGQGTRLTVV.

This rearrangement joins TRBV29-1 to TRBJ2-2, with D unresolved. V was cut by 3 bases and J by 0 bases, with 8 bases left in between. Germline V lookup: CDR1 SQVTM, CDR2 ANQGSEA. CDR3 length equals 14 residues. CDR3: CSVDKGANTGELFF. Written as DNA, the CDR3 is TGCAGCGTTGATAAGGGCGCGAACACCGGGGAGCTGTTTTTT.

This rearrangement joins TRBV18 to TRBJ1-1; D unresolved. Germline V gene lookup returns CDR1 KGHSH and CDR2 LQKENI. This CDR3 contains 15 residues. V was pared by 2 bases and J by 1 base, with 11 bases between. The CDR3 nucleotides read TGTGCCAGCTCACCAGGCCTGGCTTGGAACACTGAAGCTTTCTTT. Amino acid sequence: CASSPGLAWNTEAFF. Filled out from reference TRBV18 and TRBJ1-1, the complete variable domain reads NAGVMQNPRHLVRRRGQEARLRCSPMKGHSHVYWYRQLPEEGLKFMVYLQKENIIDESGMPKERFSAEFPKEGPSILRIQQVVRGDSAAYFCASSPGLAWNTEAFFGQGTRLTVV.

The chain carries TRBV18 and TRBJ2-1; 7 nucleotides align to TRBD1. Germline CDR1 is KGHSH and CDR2 is LQKENI. The CDR3 spans 15 residues. V shed 4 bases, J shed 3 bases, and the junction held 6 bases outside the gene matches. In nucleotides, the CDR3 is TGTGCCAGCTCACACCGGGACAGTTACTACAATGAGCAGTTCTTC. Translated, it gives CASSHRDSYYNEQFF. The whole variable domain, filled in from reference TRBV18 and TRBJ2-1, reads NAGVMQNPRHLVRRRGQEARLRCSPMKGHSHVYWYRQLPEEGLKFMVYLQKENIIDESGMPKERFSAEFPKEGPSILRIQQVVRGDSAAYFCASSHRDSYYNEQFFGPGTRLTVL.

The chain joins TRBV7-3 to TRBJ2-2, with D unresolved. CDR1 is SGHTA and CDR2 is FQGTGA in the germline V gene. V lost 5 bases and J lost 7, with 11 bases in between. This CDR3 has 13 amino acids. The CDR3: CASSPRPRGELFF. CDR3 nucleotides: TGTGCCAGCAGCCCGCGGCCTCGCGGGGAGCTGTTTTTT.

This clone was observed a single time. V is TRBV7-3 and J is TRBJ1-2; D is unresolved. This CDR3 contains 13 residues. Trimming took 3 bases from V and 7 from J, leaving 12 bases between them. Germline V gene lookup returns CDR1 SGHTA and CDR2 FQGTGA. In DNA form, the CDR3 reads TGTGCCAGCAGCTTGGATCCGTCCCGTGGCTACACCTTC. Protein product: CASSLDPSRGYTF.

The J gene is TRBJ2-6, the V gene TRBV7-2, with TRBD1 matching 9 bases. CDR3 length: 19 amino acids. Germline assignment: CDR1 SGHTA and CDR2 FQGNSA. V lost 3 bases, J lost 4 bases, and 13 bases stayed unmatched. CDR3 sequence: CASSFVPPGQGSGANVLTF. CDR3 DNA: TGTGCCAGCAGCTTTGTCCCACCGGGACAGGGTTCCGGGGCCAACGTCCTGACTTTC.

This clone showed up just once. The chain joins TRBV7-9 to TRBJ2-7; 7 bases align to TRBD1. In germline, CDR1 is SEHNR, CDR2 FQNEAQ (reference sequence). Unmatched junction bases numbered 5, after V lost 5 bases and J lost 1 base. The CDR3 spans 14 residues. The CDR3, as DNA: TGTGCCAGCAGCCTGATGGGACAGTCCTACGAGCAGTACTTC. As protein: CASSLMGQSYEQYF.

This chain uses TRBV30 with TRBJ1-6; D call uncertain. Germline V gene data show CDR1 as GTSNPN and CDR2 as SVGIG (reference sequence). CDR3 length: 14 residues. The ends were cut back, 3 bases at V and 1 base at J, with 7 bases in the middle. The CDR3 DNA sequence: TGTGCCTGGAGGGGTAGGTCCTATAATTCACCCCTCCACTTT. Its translation: CAWRGRSYNSPLHF.

This clone was observed once. The CDR3: CASSNSNQPQHF. In DNA form, the CDR3 reads TGTGCCAGCAGCAATAGCAATCAGCCCCAGCATTTT. The rearrangement uses TRBV9 and TRBJ1-5; D gene ambiguous. Germline V CDR1 and CDR2: SGDLS, YYNGEE. The CDR3 has 12 amino acids. Trimming stripped 4 bases from V and 0 bases from J, with 2 bases between.

The genes are TRBV7-2 and TRBJ1-1, with 7 bases matching TRBD1. This CDR3 has 13 amino acids. J lost 3 bases, V lost 5 bases, and 3 bases had no gene match. Germline V CDR1 and CDR2: SGHTA, FQGNSA. The CDR3 DNA reads TGTGCCAGCAGCCAAACAGGGGACACTGAAGCTTTCTTT. It specifies CASSQTGDTEAFF.